A selection of T cell receptor beta chains follows, all from one sample in a study of T cell changes during pregnancy in multiple sclerosis. Profiling relied on immunoSEQ multiplex PCR, and the TCRdb table lists in-frame clones only, not all of them. The top ten hold 0.2% to 0.3% of the sample, which has roughly 50,000 clones, almost 95% seen once. This specimen consisted of CD4+ T cells from peripheral blood mononuclear cells, obtained in the third trimester of pregnancy. The receptor set was obtained from a female donor with multiple sclerosis, enrolled in a pregnancy study. Both conserved end residues are part of each CDR3. D genes are given only for firm matches. The listing skips clone size in some rows; elsewhere it reads once, few, many or a size class.

>TRBJ1-1|TRBD1|-|TRBV5-1
TGCGCCAGCAGCTTGTTGGCGGGACAGGGAGGAGTGGGCACTGAAGCTTTCTTT
CASSLLAGQGGVGTEAFF
>TRBJ2-3|-|-|TRBV4-2
TGTGCCAGCAGCCAAGATCCCGGGGTCACAGATACGCAGTATTTT
CASSQDPGVTDTQYF
>TRBJ1-2|-|-|TRBV7-2
TGTGCCAGCAGCCTGATTAGACAGGCCTTTAACTATGGCTACACCTTC
CASSLIRQAFNYGYTF
>TRBJ2-1|-|-|TRBV5-1
TGCGCCAGCAGCTTCGGGGGTTCGGGCAATGAGCAGTTCTTC
CASSFGGSGNEQFF
>TRBJ2-6|-|once|TRBV30
TGTGCCTGGACAGGGTCTGGGGCCAACGTCCTGACTTTC
CAWTGSGANVLTF
>TRBJ1-3|TRBD1|-|TRBV7-6
TGTGCCAGCAGCTTGACAGGGTCTGGAAACACCATATATTTT
CASSLTGSGNTIYF
>TRBJ1-1|TRBD1|-|TRBV10-3
TGTGCCATCAGTACAGGGGACACTGAAGCTTTCTTT
CAISTGDTEAFF
>TRBJ1-1|-|-|TRBV7-9
TGTGCCAGCAGAGACAGCCGTCGGAACACTGAAGCTTTCTTT
CASRDSRRNTEAFF
>TRBJ2-2|TRBD1|-|TRBV28
TGTGCCAGCCTTCACCCACAGGGGGCCACCGGGGAGCTGTTTTTT
CASLHPQGATGELFF
>TRBJ1-5|TRBD1|-|TRBV19
TGTGCCAGTACGACAGGGCCCTATAGCAATCAGCCCCAGCATTTT
CASTTGPYSNQPQHF
>TRBJ1-5|TRBD1|-|TRBV15
TGTGCCACCAGCAGAAAACGAGGGGGCACTGTCTCCTTTAATCAGCCCCAGCATTTT
CATSRKRGGTVSFNQPQHF
>TRBJ2-3|TRBD2|-|TRBV7-2
TGTGCCAGCAGCTTACAAAGCGGGGGGGCGGTAGATACGCAGTATTTT
CASSLQSGGAVDTQYF
>TRBJ1-4|-|-|TRBV28
TGTGCCAGCAGTTCAGAGGACACCATCCCTGCAACTAATGAAAAACTGTTTTTT
CASSSEDTIPATNEKLFF
>TRBJ1-2|-|once|TRBV29-1
TGCAGCGTAGGGGGAGGGCTAAACTATGGCTACACCTTC
CSVGGGLNYGYTF
>TRBJ1-1|TRBD1|-|TRBV5-4
TGTGCCAGCAGCTCGACGACAGGGAGGTATTGGGGTGAAGCTTTCTTT
CASSSTTGRYWGEAFF
>TRBJ2-2|TRBD1|-|TRBV18
TGTGCCAGCTCAGGCACCCGACAGGGGGCGAACACCGGGGAGCTGTTTTTT
CASSGTRQGANTGELFF
>TRBJ2-7|TRBD1|-|TRBV12-5
TGTGCTAGTGCGCATGGGGACAGTTCCTACGAGCAGTACTTC
CASAHGDSSYEQYF
>TRBJ1-1|-|-|TRBV28
TGTGCCAGCAAGGAGGCGGGGGGCTGGACTGAAGCTTTCTTT
CASKEAGGWTEAFF
>TRBJ1-5|-|-|TRBV7-2
TGTGCCAGCAGCTTAGAAGGACTAGTAGGGCGGTATAGCAATCAGCCCCAGCATTTT
CASSLEGLVGRYSNQPQHF
>TRBJ2-3|-|-|TRBV6-1
TGTGCCAGCAGGTCGGACACCCACACAGATACGCAGTATTTT
CASRSDTHTDTQYF
>TRBJ1-4|TRBD1|once|TRBV30
TGTGCCTGGATTCGGACAGGGACCCGTAATGAAAAACTGTTTTTT
CAWIRTGTRNEKLFF
>TRBJ1-1|-|-|TRBV28
TGTGCCACCCGGGAGAACACTGAAGCTTTCTTT
CATRENTEAFF
>TRBJ1-1|-|-|TRBV6-5
TGTGCCAGCAGGACAGGCTTGAACACTGAAGCTTTCTTT
CASRTGLNTEAFF
>TRBJ2-7|-|-|TRBV7-9
TGTGCCAGCAGCTTAGCGGGGGGCGAGCAGTACTTC
CASSLAGGEQYF
>TRBJ2-7|TRBD2|-|TRBV4-1
TGCGCCAGCAGCCAAGATCGGGCGGGAGGGGGCTACGAGCAGTACTTC
CASSQDRAGGGYEQYF
>TRBJ2-5|-|-|TRBV10-3
TGTGCCATAGCCGCCGGGGAACAGTCCCAGTACTTC
CAIAAGEQSQYF
>TRBJ2-7|-|-|TRBV7-2
TGTGCCAGCAGCTTAGTAGGGAGCTCCTACGAGCAGTACTTC
CASSLVGSSYEQYF
>TRBJ2-7|TRBD2|-|TRBV5-1
TGCGCCAGCAGCTTGGCCGTGGGGCGGGAGGGCCTCTCCGAGCAGTACTTC
CASSLAVGREGLSEQYF
>TRBJ1-4|-|-|TRBV7-9
TGTGCCAGCAGCTTAAACCGGGCAACTAATGAAAAACTGTTTTTT
CASSLNRATNEKLFF
>TRBJ2-1|TRBD2|once|TRBV5-4
TGTGCCAGCACCGGGGGGACTAGTGGGAATGAGCAGTTCTTC
CASTGGTSGNEQFF
>TRBJ2-1|-|-|TRBV7-3
TGTGCCAGCAGCCGGAGCGGGACACCCTTGGGGGAGCAGTTCTTC
CASSRSGTPLGEQFF
>TRBJ2-2|TRBD2|once|TRBV7-2
TGTGCCAGCAGCTTGTTCACGGGGGGGACCGGGGAGCTGTTTTTT
CASSLFTGGTGELFF
>TRBJ2-2|TRBD1|-|TRBV5-1
TGCGCCAGCAGCCCGACAGGGGCGAACACCGGGGAGCTGTTTTTT
CASSPTGANTGELFF
>TRBJ2-2|TRBD2|-|TRBV10-3
TGTGCCATAGCCGGGACTACGAACACCGGGGAGCTGTTTTTT
CAIAGTTNTGELFF
>TRBJ1-5|-|once|TRBV30
TGTGCCTGGAGGTCCCGGGGGGCGTATAGTCAGCCCCAGCATTTT
CAWRSRGAYSQPQHF
>TRBJ1-1|-|-|TRBV5-4
TGTGCCAGCAGCACTGGTCCCGGGATGTCTAGGCCTGAAGCTTTCTTT
CASSTGPGMSRPEAFF
>TRBJ1-5|TRBD1|-|TRBV6-4
TGTGCCAGCAGACCCCCGGGACAGGGAAGAATTCGTGGTCAGCCCCAGCATTTT
CASRPPGQGRIRGQPQHF
>TRBJ1-5|-|few|TRBV25-1
TGTGCCAGCAGTCGGCAGGGAGGTCAGCCCCAGCATTTT
CASSRQGGQPQHF
>TRBJ2-4|-|once|TRBV28
TGTGCCAGCAGTTTAGGCGGACAATCCAAAAACATTCAGTACTTC
CASSLGGQSKNIQYF
>TRBJ2-7|TRBD1|once|TRBV6-1
TGTGCCAGCAGGAGGACAGGGGGCGCTGGTTACGAGCAGTACTTC
CASRRTGGAGYEQYF
>TRBJ1-5|-|-|TRBV7-9
TGTGCCAGCAGCTTGCGGGATCAGCCCCAGCATTTT
CASSLRDQPQHF
>TRBJ2-7|TRBD1|-|TRBV28
TGTGCCAGCAGGGAACCGGGACAGCCTCCTTACGAGCAGTACTTC
CASREPGQPPYEQYF
>TRBJ1-5|-|-|TRBV5-1
TGCGCCAGCAGCTTGGCGGCCGGGAGGGACCAGCCCCAGCATTTT
CASSLAAGRDQPQHF
>TRBJ1-1|-|-|TRBV18
TGTGCCAGCTCAAACACCGGGACACAGAACACTGAAGCTTTCTTT
CASSNTGTQNTEAFF
>TRBJ2-7|-|-|TRBV15
TGTGCCACCTCGACCGGGACAATCTACGAGCAGTACTTC
CATSTGTIYEQYF
>TRBJ1-2|-|once|TRBV28
TGTGCCAGCACTCAGCGGGGGTATGGCTACACCTTC
CASTQRGYGYTF
>TRBJ2-6|TRBD1|-|TRBV6-1
TGTGCCAGCATCCCGGACAGGTCTGGGGCCAACGTCCTGACTTTC
CASIPDRSGANVLTF
>TRBJ2-7|-|-|TRBV27
TGTGCCAGCAGTCCGGACAGCCCCTCGAACTCCTACGAGCAGTACTTC
CASSPDSPSNSYEQYF
>TRBJ2-7|-|-|TRBV9
TGTGCCAGCAGCGTGGGGAGTCCGGCCGAGCAGTACTTC
CASSVGSPAEQYF
>TRBJ2-3|TRBD2|-|TRBV27
TGTGCCAGCCGCAGACTAGCGGGAGCGACAGATACGCAGTATTTT
CASRRLAGATDTQYF
>TRBJ2-1|-|-|TRBV4-1
TGCGCCAGCAGCGGGTTGGACATCCTCTCCTACAATGAGCAGTTCTTC
CASSGLDILSYNEQFF
>TRBJ2-2|-|-|TRBV11-3
TGTGCCAGCAGCTTAGACAGAGGGACCGGGGAGCTGTTTTTT
CASSLDRGTGELFF
>TRBJ1-1|-|once|TRBV18
TGTGCCAGCTCACCAGCAGGGAACACTGAAGCTTTCTTT
CASSPAGNTEAFF